These 18 T cell receptor beta chains came from one sample sequenced in a study of T cells in Graves' hyperthyroidism and ophthalmopathy. RNA transcripts yielded amplified TCR beta CDR3 regions. First-round RT-PCR targeting the TCR CDR3 was performed with the HTBI primer set. TCRdb reprocessed the multiplex PCR reads with MiXCR, giving one entry per CDR3 protein. Here the sample spans hundreds of thousands of distinct CDR3 sequences, less than 20% being singletons. The sequencing sample was made of blood. These receptors came from a woman aged 18-29 years with Graves' hyperthyroidism.

The rearrangement links TRBV7-2 to TRBJ2-5, with D uncertain. The CDR3 consists of 14 residues. From germline, CDR1 is SGHTA and CDR2 FQGNSA. The germline V and J ends were trimmed by 6 bases and 1 base, with 12 bases remaining between them. CDR3 nucleotides: TGTGCCAGCAGGAGGTCCGACTCCCAAGAGACCCAGTACTTC. Residues: CASRRSDSQETQYF.

The CDR3 here is CASSYSLQGNYGYTF. The DNA for the CDR3 is TGTGCCAGCAGTTACTCTTTACAGGGGAACTATGGCTACACCTTC. The gene calls are TRBV6-6 and TRBJ1-2, with 7 bases identical to TRBD1. CDR3 length: 15 residues. V lost 0 bases and J lost 2; bases outside the gene matches: 3. CDR1 is MNHNY and CDR2 is SVGAGI in the germline V gene (reference sequence).

This chain joins TRBV3-1 and TRBJ2-1, with D tentatively TRBD2 (7 bases). V was clipped by 0 bases and J by 6 bases, with 12 bases between them. This CDR3 contains 15 residues. The germline CDR1 and CDR2 sequences are LGHDT and YNNKEL (reference sequence). CDR3 sequence (DNA): TGTGCCAGCAGCCAAGACGGAAGGGGGGGCAATGAGCAGTTCTTC. Translated, it gives CASSQDGRGGNEQFF.

This clonotype has at least ten counts. Here the CDR3 reads CASSFGLAGTSYDYEQYF. CDR3 coding DNA: TGTGCCAGCAGCTTTGGACTAGCGGGGACCTCCTACGACTACGAGCAGTACTTC. The chain is built from TRBV7-2 and TRBJ2-7; TRBD2 agrees at 12 bases. V trimming: 3 bases; J trimming: 3 bases; junction bases outside the gene matches: 12. CDR3 length: 18 residues. CDR1 SGHTA and CDR2 FQGNSA come from the germline V gene.

This clonotype was observed at least ten times. The chain has TRBV5-1 and TRBJ1-1; possibly TRBD1 for D (6 bases). Between the trimmed V and J ends, which lost 4 bases and 3 bases, there was a span of 10 bases. This CDR3 spans 13 amino acids. Germline-derived CDR1 and CDR2 are SGHRS and YFSETQ. For the CDR3, the DNA is TGCGCCAGCAGCACGACAGGTTACACTGAAGCTTTCTTT. Protein: CASSTTGYTEAFF.

The chain carries TRBV11-1 and TRBJ1-4; D is ambiguous. The germline V and J ends were trimmed by 6 bases and 8 bases, with 19 bases remaining between them. CDR3 length: 15 amino acids. Germline assignment: CDR1 SGHAT and CDR2 FQDESV (reference sequence). The CDR3 sequence: CASSPYRRFEEKLFF. CDR3 nucleotides: TGTGCCAGCAGTCCCTATCGGAGATTCGAGGAAAAACTGTTTTTT. Full variable domain (remainder filled in from reference TRBV11-1 and TRBJ1-4): EAEVAQSPRYKITEKSQAVAFWCDPISGHATLYWYRQILGQGPELLVQFQDESVVDDSQLPKDRFSAERLKGVDSTLKIQPAELGDSAMYLCASSPYRRFEEKLFFGSGTQLSVL.

This clonotype was seen many times. The rearrangement joins TRBV12-3 or TRBV12-4 to TRBJ1-1; D ambiguous. Trimming removed 2 bases from V and 6 bases from J, with 13 bases in between. The CDR3 contains 14 residues. Here the CDR3 DNA reads TGTGCCAGCAGTTTATCGGCAGTCATGGCTGAAGCTTTCTTT. It encodes CASSLSAVMAEAFF.

This clonotype appeared many times. J is TRBJ1-2 and V is TRBV20-1, with 10 positions matching TRBD1. With 5 bases clipped from V and 4 bases from J, the junction kept 4 bases outside the gene matches. Germline lookup yields CDR1 DFQATT and CDR2 SNEGSKA (reference sequence). This CDR3 is 13 amino acids long. The CDR3 DNA is TGCAGTGCTCCGACAGGGGGCGTCTATGGCTACACCTTC. It codes for CSAPTGGVYGYTF.

This clonotype was counted many times. The chain has TRBV20-1 and TRBJ2-3; D is uncertain. Deletions cut 2 bases from V and 2 bases from J, with 8 bases between. The CDR3 is 13 amino acids. The germline gives CDR1 DFQATT, CDR2 SNEGSKA (reference sequence). CDR3 amino acids: CSARLESTDTQYF. The DNA of the CDR3 is TGCAGTGCTAGACTAGAGTCCACAGATACGCAGTATTTT.

The V and J genes are TRBV6-5 and TRBJ2-7; the D gene is possibly TRBD1 (5 bases). The CDR3 length is 13 residues. Germline V CDR1 and CDR2: MNHEY, SVGAGI. V dropped 2 bases and J dropped 8 bases, with 13 bases sitting between them. CDR3 coding DNA: TGTGCCAGCAGTTACGGGGCCCCCGCCCAGCAGTACTTC. It yields the protein CASSYGAPAQQYF.

This clonotype was seen ten or more times. The chain couples TRBV4-2 to TRBJ2-3; the match to TRBD2 covers 7 bases. Germline assignment: CDR1 LGHNA and CDR2 YNFKEQ. The length of the CDR3 is 15 residues. The V segment lost 5 bases and the J segment 2 bases; nucleotides outside the gene matches: 7. Here the CDR3 reads CASSARGDYTDTQYF. CDR3 bases: TGTGCCAGCAGCGCCCGAGGGGACTACACAGATACGCAGTATTTT.

There are many counts of this clonotype. The genes are TRBV20-1 and TRBJ2-7, with 7 bases fitting TRBD1. Losses at the gene ends were 7 bases for V and 2 bases for J; bases not matched to a gene: 8. Germline CDR1 and CDR2: DFQATT and SNEGSKA (reference sequence). This CDR3 comprises 13 residues. The CDR3 is CSETGPLTYEQYF. The CDR3 nucleotides read TGCAGTGAGACAGGGCCCCTTACCTACGAGCAGTACTTC.

V is TRBV4-1 and J is TRBJ2-1, with D maybe TRBD2 (6 bases). CDR3 size: 17 residues. V was clipped by 4 bases and J by 8 bases, with 24 bases between them. From germline, CDR1 is MGHRA and CDR2 YSYEKL. CDR3 DNA sequence: TGCGCCAGCAGCCTCTTAGGAACTCCGGGGTGGGGGGATGAGCAGTTCTTC. This sequence encodes CASSLLGTPGWGDEQFF.

This clonotype was seen ten or more times. This chain joins TRBV6-7 and TRBJ1-1, with D possibly being TRBD1 (5 bases). TRBV6-7 is an ORF, and what it does is uncertain. CDR3 length equals 14 residues. The germline V and J ends were trimmed by 5 bases and 1 base, with 11 bases remaining between them. The CDR3, as DNA: TGTGCCAGCAGTGTGGGGGTTGGGAACACTGAAGCTTTCTTT. Translated, it gives CASSVGVGNTEAFF.

This clonotype has a count of ten or more. The CDR3 nucleotides read TGTGCCAGCAATCGATTCCGAACAAGCTCCTACGAGCAGTACTTC. Encoded protein: CASNRFRTSSYEQYF. The chain couples TRBV28 to TRBJ2-7; D ambiguous. The V and J ends lost 7 bases and 0 bases respectively, with 16 bases between them. Germline assignment: CDR1 MDHEN and CDR2 SYDVKM. The CDR3 totals 15 residues. Using reference TRBV28 and TRBJ2-7 for the parts outside the CDR3, the full variable domain is DVKVTQSSRYLVKRTGEKVFLECVQDMDHENMFWYRQDPGLGLRLIYFSYDVKMKEKGDIPEGYSVSREKKERFSLILESASTNQTSMYLCASNRFRTSSYEQYFGPGTRLTVT.

This clonotype showed up just a few times. The chain has TRBV28 and TRBJ2-1; D might be TRBD1 or TRBD2, each matching 6 bases. The CDR3 is made up of 15 amino acids. CDR1 MDHEN and CDR2 SYDVKM come from the germline V gene. V was cut by 10 bases and J by 0 bases, with 16 bases left in between. CDR3 nucleotide sequence: TGTGCCACTAATGGGGGGCCGAGCTCCTACAATGAGCAGTTCTTC. Translating gives CATNGGPSSYNEQFF.

The chain links TRBV5-8 to TRBJ2-1; D is ambiguous. V was pared by 0 bases and J by 4 bases, with 11 bases between. This CDR3 is built from 15 residues. Germline V lookup: CDR1 SGHTS, CDR2 YDEGEE. In DNA, the CDR3 is TGTGCCAGCAGCTTGGACCAGAACCTTTACAATGAGCAGTTCTTC. Translating it yields CASSLDQNLYNEQFF.

This clonotype was counted ten times or more. The chain links TRBV2 to TRBJ2-7; the D call may be TRBD1 or TRBD2 (6 bases each). V dropped 8 bases and J dropped 7 bases, with 21 bases sitting between them. CDR3 size: 14 residues. The germline V gene encodes CDR1 SNHLY and CDR2 FYNNEI. In DNA form, the CDR3 reads TGTGCCAGCGGCACCTCGGGGGCCCGGAGTGAGCAGTACTTC. Amino acid sequence: CASGTSGARSEQYF.